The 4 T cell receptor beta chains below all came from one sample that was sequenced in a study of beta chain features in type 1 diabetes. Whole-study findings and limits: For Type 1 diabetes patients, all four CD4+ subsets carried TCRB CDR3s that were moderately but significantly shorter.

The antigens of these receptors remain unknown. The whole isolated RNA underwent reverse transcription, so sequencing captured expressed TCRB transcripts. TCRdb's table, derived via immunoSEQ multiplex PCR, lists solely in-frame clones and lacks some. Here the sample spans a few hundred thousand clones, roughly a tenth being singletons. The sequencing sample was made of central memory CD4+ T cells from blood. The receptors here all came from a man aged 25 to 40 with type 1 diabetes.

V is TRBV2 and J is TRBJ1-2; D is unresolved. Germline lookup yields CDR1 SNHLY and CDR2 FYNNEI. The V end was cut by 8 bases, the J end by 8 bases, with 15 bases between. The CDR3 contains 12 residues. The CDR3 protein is CASSGPPRGYTF. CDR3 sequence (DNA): TGTGCCAGCTCCGGGCCCCCGCGGGGCTACACCTTC. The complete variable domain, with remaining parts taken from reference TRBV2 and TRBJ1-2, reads EPEVTQTPSHQVTQMGQEVILRCVPISNHLYFYWYRQILGQKVEFLVSFYNNEISEKSEIFDDQFSVERPDGSNFTLKIRSTKLEDSAMYFCASSGPPRGYTFGSGTRLTVV.

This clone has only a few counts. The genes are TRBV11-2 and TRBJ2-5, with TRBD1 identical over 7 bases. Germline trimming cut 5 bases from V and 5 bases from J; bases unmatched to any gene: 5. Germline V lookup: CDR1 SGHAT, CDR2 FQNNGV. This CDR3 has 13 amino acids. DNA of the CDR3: TGTGCCAGCAGCACGGGACAGTGGGAGACCCAGTACTTC. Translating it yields CASSTGQWETQYF.

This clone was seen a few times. CDR3 amino acids: CASSVETGGPSTDTQYF. Here the CDR3 DNA reads TGTGCCAGCAGTGTAGAGACAGGGGGACCTAGCACAGATACGCAGTATTTT. The chain couples TRBV2 to TRBJ2-3, with 9 bases identical to TRBD1. This CDR3 is built from 17 residues. The germline V gene encodes CDR1 SNHLY and CDR2 FYNNEI. The junction had 8 bases not matched to a gene; V was cut back by 4 bases and J by 0 bases.

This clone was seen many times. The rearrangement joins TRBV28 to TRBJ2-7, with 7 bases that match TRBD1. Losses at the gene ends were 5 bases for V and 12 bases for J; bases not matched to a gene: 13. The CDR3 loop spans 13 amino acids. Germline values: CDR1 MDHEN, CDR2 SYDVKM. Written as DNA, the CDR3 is TGTGCCAGCAGTGGACCGACAGGGTTGACTTTGTACTTC. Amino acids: CASSGPTGLTLYF.